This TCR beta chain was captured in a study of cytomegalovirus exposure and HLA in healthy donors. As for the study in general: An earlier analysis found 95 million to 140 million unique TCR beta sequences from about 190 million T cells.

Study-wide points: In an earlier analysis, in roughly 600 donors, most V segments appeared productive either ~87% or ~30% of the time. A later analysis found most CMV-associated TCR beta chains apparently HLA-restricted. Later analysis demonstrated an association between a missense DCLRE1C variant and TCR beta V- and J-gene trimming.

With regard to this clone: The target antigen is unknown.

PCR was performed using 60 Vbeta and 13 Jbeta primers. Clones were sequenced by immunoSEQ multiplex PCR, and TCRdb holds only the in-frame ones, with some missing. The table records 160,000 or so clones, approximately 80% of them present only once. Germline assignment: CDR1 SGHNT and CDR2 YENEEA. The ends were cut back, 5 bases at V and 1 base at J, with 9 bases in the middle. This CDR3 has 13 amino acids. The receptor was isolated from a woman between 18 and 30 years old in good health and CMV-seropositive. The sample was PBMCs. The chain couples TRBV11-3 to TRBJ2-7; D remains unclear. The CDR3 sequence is CASSPGWSYEQYF. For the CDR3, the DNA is TGTGCCAGCAGCCCCGGTTGGTCCTACGAGCAGTACTTC.